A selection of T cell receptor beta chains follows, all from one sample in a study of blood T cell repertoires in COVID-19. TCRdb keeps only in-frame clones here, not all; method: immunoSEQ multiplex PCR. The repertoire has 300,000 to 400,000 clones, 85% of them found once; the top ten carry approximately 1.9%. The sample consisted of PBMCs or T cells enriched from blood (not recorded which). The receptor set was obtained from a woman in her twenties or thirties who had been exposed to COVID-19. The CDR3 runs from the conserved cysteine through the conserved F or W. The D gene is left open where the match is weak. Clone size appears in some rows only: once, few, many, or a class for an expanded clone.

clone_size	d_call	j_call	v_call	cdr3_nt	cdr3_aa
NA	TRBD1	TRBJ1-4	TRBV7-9	TGTGCCAGCAGCCCGGGACAGGGCCCAGAAAAACTGTTTTTT	CASSPGQGPEKLFF
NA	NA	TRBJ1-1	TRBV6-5	TGTGCCAGCAGCCAGGGGAACACTGAAGCTTTCTTT	CASSQGNTEAFF
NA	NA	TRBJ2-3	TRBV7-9	TGTGCCAGCAGCCGAGGATCTTACACAGATACGCAGTATTTT	CASSRGSYTDTQYF
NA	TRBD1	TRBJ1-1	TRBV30	TGTGCCTGGAGCCTATCAGGGGGCAAAGCTTTCTTT	CAWSLSGGKAFF
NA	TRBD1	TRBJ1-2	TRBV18	TGTGCCAGCTCACCGGTAACCGGGACAGCTAACTATGGCTACACCTTC	CASSPVTGTANYGYTF
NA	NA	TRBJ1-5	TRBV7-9	TGTGCCAGCAACTCAGGAATCAATCAGCCCCAGCATTTT	CASNSGINQPQHF
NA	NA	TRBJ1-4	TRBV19	TGTGCCAGTAGTATACGGTGGAGTCCTAATGAAAAACTGTTTTTT	CASSIRWSPNEKLFF
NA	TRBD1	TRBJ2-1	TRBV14	TGTGCCAGCAGCCAAGATACAGGGGTTAATCAGTTCTTC	CASSQDTGVNQFF
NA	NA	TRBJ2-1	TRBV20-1	TGCAGTGCCCCTAGGGAGAATGAGCAGTTCTTC	CSAPRENEQFF
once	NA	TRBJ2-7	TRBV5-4	TGTGCCAGCAGCTCGACCTCGAGGGACGAGCAGTACTTC	CASSSTSRDEQYF
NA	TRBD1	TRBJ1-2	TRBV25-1	TGTGCCACAGGACAGGGACCCTATGGCTACACCTTC	CATGQGPYGYTF
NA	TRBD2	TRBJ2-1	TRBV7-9	TGTGCCAGCAGCCCCCAACTAGCGGGAAACAATGAGCAGTTCTTC	CASSPQLAGNNEQFF
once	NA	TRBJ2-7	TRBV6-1	TGTGCCAGCAGTGAAGTTAGGGAGGCTTACGAGCAGTACTTC	CASSEVREAYEQYF
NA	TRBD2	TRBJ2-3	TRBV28	TGTGCCAGCCGAGCGGGGGGGCCCACAGATACGCAGTATTTT	CASRAGGPTDTQYF
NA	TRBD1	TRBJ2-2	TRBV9	TGTGCCAGCGGGGGACAGGGCGGAACCGGGGAGCTGTTTTTT	CASGGQGGTGELFF
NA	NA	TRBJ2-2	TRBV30	TGTGCCTGGAGAAAGCTGCCGAGAGCGAACACCGGGGAGCTGTTTTTT	CAWRKLPRANTGELFF
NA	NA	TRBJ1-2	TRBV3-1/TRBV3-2	TGTGCCAGCAGCCGAGGGCCTACTAACTATGGCTACACCTTC	CASSRGPTNYGYTF
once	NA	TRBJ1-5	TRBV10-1	TGCGCCAGCAGCCCTTTACAGCCCCAGCATTTT	CASSPLQPQHF
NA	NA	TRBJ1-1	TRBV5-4	TGTGCCAGCAGCTTCGTTGCGGGGAGATCTTTCTTT	CASSFVAGRSFF
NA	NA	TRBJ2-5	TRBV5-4	TGTGCCAGCAGCTTGGTAGCAGAGACCCAGTACTTC	CASSLVAETQYF
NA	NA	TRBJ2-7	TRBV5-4	TGTGCCAGCAGCTTGTCTAGCAGCAGGAGGAGCTCCTACGAGCAGTACTTC	CASSLSSSRRSSYEQYF
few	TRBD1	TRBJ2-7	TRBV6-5	TGTGCCAGCAGTTATTCGGCAGGGGGAGCTTACGAGCAGTACTTC	CASSYSAGGAYEQYF
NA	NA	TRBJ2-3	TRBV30	TGTGCCTGGAGTGTAGGGGGGGAGGGTACAGATACGCAGTATTTT	CAWSVGGEGTDTQYF
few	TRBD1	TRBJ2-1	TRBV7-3	TGTGCCAGCAGCGGACAGGGTAGCCACAATGAGCAGTTCTTC	CASSGQGSHNEQFF
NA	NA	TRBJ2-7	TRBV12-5	TGTGCTAGTGGAACCCAGTACGAGCAGTACTTC	CASGTQYEQYF
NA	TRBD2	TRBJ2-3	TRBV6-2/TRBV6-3	TGTGCCAGCAGTGCAAGGTTCAGGGCGGGGGGAACAGATACGCAGTATTTT	CASSARFRAGGTDTQYF
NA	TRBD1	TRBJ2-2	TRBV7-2	TGTGCCAGCAGCTTAGATAGGGGGCCCGGGGAGCTGTTTTTT	CASSLDRGPGELFF
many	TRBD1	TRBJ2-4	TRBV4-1	TGCGCCAGCAGCCAAGAAGCTTTCGCGACAGGGAACACTAACATTCAGTACTTC	CASSQEAFATGNTNIQYF